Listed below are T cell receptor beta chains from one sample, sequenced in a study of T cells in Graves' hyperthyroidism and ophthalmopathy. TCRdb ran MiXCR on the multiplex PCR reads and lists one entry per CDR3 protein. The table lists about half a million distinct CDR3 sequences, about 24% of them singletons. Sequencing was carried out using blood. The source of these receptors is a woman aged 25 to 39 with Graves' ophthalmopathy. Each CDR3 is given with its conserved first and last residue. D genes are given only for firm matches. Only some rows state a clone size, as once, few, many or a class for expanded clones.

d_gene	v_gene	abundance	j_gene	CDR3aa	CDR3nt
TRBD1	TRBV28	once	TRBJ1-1	CASRLSQGDTEAFF	TGTGCCAGCAGGTTGAGTCAGGGGGACACTGAAGCTTTCTTT
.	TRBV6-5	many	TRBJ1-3	CASSYASSGNTIYF	TGTGCCAGCAGTTACGCGAGCTCTGGAAACACCATATATTTT
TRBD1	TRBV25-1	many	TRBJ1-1	CASSEGRGTGMNTEAFF	TGTGCCAGCAGTGAGGGGCGGGGGACAGGGATGAACACTGAAGCTTTCTTT
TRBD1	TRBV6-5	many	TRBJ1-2	CASRPTGDYGYTF	TGTGCCAGCAGACCCACAGGGGACTATGGCTACACCTTC
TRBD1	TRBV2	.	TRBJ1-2	CASLVEQGANYGYTF	TGTGCCAGCCTAGTGGAACAGGGGGCAAACTATGGCTACACCTTC
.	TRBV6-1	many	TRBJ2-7	CASSLNAYEQYF	TGTGCCAGCAGCCTTAACGCCTACGAGCAGTACTTC
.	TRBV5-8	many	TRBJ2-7	CASSPGLVSSYEQYF	TGTGCCAGCAGCCCCGGACTGGTGAGCTCCTACGAGCAGTACTTC
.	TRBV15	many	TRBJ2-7	CATSRRVSYEQYF	TGTGCCACCAGCCGCAGGGTCTCCTACGAGCAGTACTTC
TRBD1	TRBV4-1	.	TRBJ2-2	CASSQQRIKQGAFGNTGELFF	TGCGCCAGCAGCCAACAACGGATTAAACAGGGGGCGTTTGGGAACACCGGGGAGCTGTTTTTT
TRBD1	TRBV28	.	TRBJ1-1	CASSLWDRPGTEAFF	TGTGCCAGCAGTTTATGGGACAGGCCGGGGACTGAAGCTTTCTTT
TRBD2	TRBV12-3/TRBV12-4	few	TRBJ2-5	CASRMGLAEEETQYF	TGTGCCAGCAGAATGGGACTAGCGGAGGAGGAGACCCAGTACTTC
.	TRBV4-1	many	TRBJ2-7	CASSQSPGHSYEQYF	TGCGCCAGCAGCCAGTCCCCGGGTCACTCCTACGAGCAGTACTTC
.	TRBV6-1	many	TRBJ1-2	CASSPPGESGYTF	TGTGCCAGCAGCCCCCCGGGGGAGAGTGGCTACACCTTC
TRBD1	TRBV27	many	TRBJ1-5	CASSPRDRGRGNQPQHF	TGTGCCAGCAGTCCCCGGGACAGGGGACGTGGCAATCAGCCCCAGCATTTT
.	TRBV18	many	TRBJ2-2	CASSPLDKVTGELFF	TGTGCCAGCTCACCACTCGACAAAGTAACCGGGGAGCTGTTTTTT
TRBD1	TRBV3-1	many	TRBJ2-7	CASSQGRQGFYEQYF	TGTGCCAGCAGCCAAGGCCGACAGGGTTTCTACGAGCAGTACTTC
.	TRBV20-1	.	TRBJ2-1	CSARDVQGTLYHEQFF	TGCAGTGCTAGAGACGTACAGGGGACTCTTTATCATGAGCAGTTCTTC
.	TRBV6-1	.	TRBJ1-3	CASTLRTASISGNTIYF	TGTGCCAGCACCCTGAGGACTGCATCTATCTCTGGAAACACCATATATTTT
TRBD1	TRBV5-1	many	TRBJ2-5	CASSLGQGYSETQYF	TGCGCCAGCAGCTTGGGACAGGGGTATTCGGAGACCCAGTACTTC
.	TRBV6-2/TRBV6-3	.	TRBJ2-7	CAINRRWQYF	TGTGCCATCAATAGACGCTGGCAGTACTTC
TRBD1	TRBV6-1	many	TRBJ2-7	CASSATGDEQYF	TGTGCCAGCAGCGCGACAGGGGACGAGCAGTACTTC
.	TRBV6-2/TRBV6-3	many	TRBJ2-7	CASSYGVPTKQYF	TGTGCCAGCAGTTATGGGGTTCCTACGAAGCAGTACTTC
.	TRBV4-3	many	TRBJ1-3	CASSQAGNTIYF	TGCGCCAGCAGCCAAGCTGGAAACACCATATATTTT
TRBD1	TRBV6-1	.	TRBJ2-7	CASSPLGTGYRYEQYF	TGTGCCAGCAGCCCACTCGGGACAGGTTACCGCTACGAGCAGTACTTC
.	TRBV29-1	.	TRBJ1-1	CSVDGSNTEAFF	TGCAGCGTTGACGGTTCGAACACTGAAGCTTTCTTT
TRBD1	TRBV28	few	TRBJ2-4	CASNKGQGDRNIQYF	TGTGCCAGCAACAAGGGACAGGGTGATAGAAACATTCAGTACTTC
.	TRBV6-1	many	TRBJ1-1	CATSTQTPGTEAFF	TGTGCCACTTCGACCCAAACGCCCGGGACTGAAGCTTTCTTT
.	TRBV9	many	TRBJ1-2	CASSGGSSGPLGYTF	TGTGCCAGCAGCGGCGGCTCATCGGGTCCCCTGGGCTACACCTTC
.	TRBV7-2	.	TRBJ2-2	CASSLGAAGELFF	TGTGCCAGCAGCTTAGGGGCGGCCGGGGAGCTGTTTTTT
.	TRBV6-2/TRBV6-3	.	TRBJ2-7	CASRRGLSRASYEQYF	TGTGCCAGCAGGCGGGGGCTTTCACGCGCCTCCTACGAGCAGTACTTC
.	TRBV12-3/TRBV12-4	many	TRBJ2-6	CASSLGSGANVLTF	TGTGCCAGCAGCTTAGGTTCCGGGGCCAACGTCCTGACTTTC
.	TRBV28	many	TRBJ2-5	CASSLSGGAGTQYF	TGTGCCAGCAGTTTAAGTGGGGGGGCGGGGACCCAGTACTTC
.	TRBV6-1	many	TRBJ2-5	CASSEVGYSPQYF	TGTGCCAGCAGTGAAGTGGGGTACAGCCCCCAGTACTTC
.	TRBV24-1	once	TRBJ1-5	CATSDSGTSSINSNQPQHF	TGTGCCACCAGTGATTCCGGGACAAGCAGTATCAATAGCAATCAGCCCCAGCATTTT
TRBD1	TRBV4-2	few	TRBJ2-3	CASSTGQGAGSDTQYF	TGTGCCAGCAGCACAGGACAGGGGGCCGGATCAGATACGCAGTATTTT
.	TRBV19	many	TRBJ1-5	CASSMSGALGVVNQPQHF	TGTGCCAGTAGTATGTCAGGGGCACTTGGGGTAGTGAATCAGCCCCAGCATTTT
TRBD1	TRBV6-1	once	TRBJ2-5	CASRRDRGRGETQYF	TGTGCCAGCAGGAGAGACAGGGGGCGAGGAGAGACCCAGTACTTC